This T cell receptor beta chain was documented in a study of blood T cell repertoires in COVID-19. Looking at the study overall: PBMCs, B-cell-depleted T cells, or T cells provided the cDNA or gDNA that made up the material.

The CDR3 sequence is 14 residues long. Trimming left V 5 bases short and J 2 bases short, with 13 bases between. Germline CDR1 is SEHNR and CDR2 is FQNEAQ (reference sequence). Only in-frame clones appear in the TCRdb table, and some are missing; sequencing was by immunoSEQ multiplex PCR. The top ten hold around a sixth of the sample, which has 100,000 or so clones, 90% to 95% seen once. This clone was detected only once. The sequence was collected from a man aged 45-65 years with acute or convalescent COVID-19. The chain employs TRBV7-9 and TRBJ2-7; TRBD1 is a possible D gene (5 bases). Sequencing was done on a sample of peripheral blood. The DNA of the CDR3 is TGTGCCAGCAGCGTGCGGACAACTCCCTACGAGCAGTACTTC. Amino acid sequence: CASSVRTTPYEQYF.